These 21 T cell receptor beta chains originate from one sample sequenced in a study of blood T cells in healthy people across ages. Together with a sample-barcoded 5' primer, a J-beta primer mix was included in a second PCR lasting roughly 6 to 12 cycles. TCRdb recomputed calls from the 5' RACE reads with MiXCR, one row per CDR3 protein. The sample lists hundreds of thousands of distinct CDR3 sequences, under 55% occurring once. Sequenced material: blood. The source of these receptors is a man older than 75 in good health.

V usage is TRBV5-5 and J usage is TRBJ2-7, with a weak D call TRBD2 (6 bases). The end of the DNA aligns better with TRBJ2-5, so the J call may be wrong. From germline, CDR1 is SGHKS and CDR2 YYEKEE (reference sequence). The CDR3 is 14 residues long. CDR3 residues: CASSLERVSRTQYF. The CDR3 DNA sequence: TGTGCCAGCAGCTTGGAGCGGGTCAGCCGGACCCAGTACTTC.

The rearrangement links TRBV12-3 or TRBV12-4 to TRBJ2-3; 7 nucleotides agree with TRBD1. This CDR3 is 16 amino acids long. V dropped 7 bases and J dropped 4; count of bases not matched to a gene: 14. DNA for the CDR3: TGTGCCAGCACCGATCAGGACAGGTTGGGATCAGATACGCAGTATTTT. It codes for CASTDQDRLGSDTQYF.

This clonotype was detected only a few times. The DNA of the CDR3 is TGTGCCAGCGCTAACGTCTACGAGCAGTACTTC. It translates to CASANVYEQYF. This chain connects TRBV12-3 or TRBV12-4 to TRBJ2-7, with D unclear. This CDR3 spans 11 amino acids. V shed 8 bases and J shed 3 bases, with 8 bases lying between them.

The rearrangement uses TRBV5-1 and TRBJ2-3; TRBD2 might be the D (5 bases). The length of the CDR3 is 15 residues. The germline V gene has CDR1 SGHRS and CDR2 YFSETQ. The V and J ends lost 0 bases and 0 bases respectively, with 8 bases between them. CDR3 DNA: TGCGCCAGCAGCTTGGAGAGGGCCAGCACAGATACGCAGTATTTT. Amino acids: CASSLERASTDTQYF.

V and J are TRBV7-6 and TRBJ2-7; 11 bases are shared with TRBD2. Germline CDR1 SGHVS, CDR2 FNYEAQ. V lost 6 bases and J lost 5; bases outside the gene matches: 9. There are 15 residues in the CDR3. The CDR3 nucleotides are TGTGCCAGCAGTCCCCAAACACTAGCGGGAGACGAGCAGTACTTC. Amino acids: CASSPQTLAGDEQYF.

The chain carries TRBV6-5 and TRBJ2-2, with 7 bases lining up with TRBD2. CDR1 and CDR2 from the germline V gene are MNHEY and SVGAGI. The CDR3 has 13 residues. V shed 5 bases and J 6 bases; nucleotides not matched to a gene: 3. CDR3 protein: CASSPLAAGELFF. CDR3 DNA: TGTGCCAGCAGTCCTCTAGCGGCCGGGGAGCTGTTTTTT.

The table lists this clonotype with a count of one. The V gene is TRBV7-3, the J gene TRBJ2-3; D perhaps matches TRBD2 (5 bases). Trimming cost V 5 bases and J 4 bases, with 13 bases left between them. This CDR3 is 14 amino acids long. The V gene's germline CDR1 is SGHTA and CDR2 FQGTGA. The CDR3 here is CASSRLATPDTQYF. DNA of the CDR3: TGTGCCAGCAGCCGTCTAGCAACGCCAGATACGCAGTATTTT.

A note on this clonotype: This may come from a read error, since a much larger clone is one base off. DNA for the CDR3: TGTGCCGGCAGTTACTCGGCAGGGGACGTTGGCAATCAGCCCCAGCATTTT. It specifies CAGSYSAGDVGNQPQHF. The rearrangement links TRBV6-6 to TRBJ1-5; D might be TRBD1 (6 bases). The length of the CDR3 is 17 residues. CDR1 is MNHNY, CDR2 SVGAGI, per germline (reference sequence).

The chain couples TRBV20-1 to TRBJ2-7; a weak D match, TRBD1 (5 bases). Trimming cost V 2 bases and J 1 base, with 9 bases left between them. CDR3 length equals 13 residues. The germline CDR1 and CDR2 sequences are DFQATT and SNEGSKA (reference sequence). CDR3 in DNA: TGCAGTGCTAGACACGGACAATCCTACGAGCAGTACTTC. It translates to CSARHGQSYEQYF.

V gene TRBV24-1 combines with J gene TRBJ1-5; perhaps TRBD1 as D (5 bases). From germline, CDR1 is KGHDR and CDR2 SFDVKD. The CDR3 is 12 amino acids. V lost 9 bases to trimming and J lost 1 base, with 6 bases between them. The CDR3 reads CATQGSNQPQHF. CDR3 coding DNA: TGTGCCACCCAGGGAAGCAATCAGCCCCAGCATTTT.

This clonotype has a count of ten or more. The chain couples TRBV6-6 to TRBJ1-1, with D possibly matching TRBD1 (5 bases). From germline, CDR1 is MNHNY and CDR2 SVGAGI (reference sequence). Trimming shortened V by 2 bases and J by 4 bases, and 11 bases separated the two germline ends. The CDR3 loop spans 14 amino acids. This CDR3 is CASSYGGGSTEAFF. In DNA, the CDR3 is TGTGCCAGCAGTTACGGGGGAGGTTCCACTGAAGCTTTCTTT.

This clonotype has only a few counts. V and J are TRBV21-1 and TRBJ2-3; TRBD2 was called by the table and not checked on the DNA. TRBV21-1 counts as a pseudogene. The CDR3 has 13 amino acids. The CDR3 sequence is CATGTSSTDTQYF. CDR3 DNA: TGTGCCACCGGGACTTCTAGCACAGATACGCAGTATTTT.

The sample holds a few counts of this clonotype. The CDR3 nucleotides are TGTGCCAGCAGTGTCGGGTCCTTAGCGGAGCAGTTCTTC. It is translated as CASSVGSLAEQFF. The chain has TRBV6-2 or TRBV6-3 and TRBJ2-1, with a weak D call TRBD2 (5 bases). The CDR3 consists of 13 residues. Germline assignment: CDR1 MNHEY and CDR2 SVGEGT. V lost 5 bases, J lost 10 bases, and 15 bases lay in between.

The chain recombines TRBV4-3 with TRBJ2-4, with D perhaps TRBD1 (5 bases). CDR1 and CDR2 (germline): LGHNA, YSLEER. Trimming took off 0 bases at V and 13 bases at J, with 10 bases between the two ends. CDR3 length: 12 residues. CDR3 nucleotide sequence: TGCGCCAGCAGCCAAGACATGGACAAGCAGTACTTC. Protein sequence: CASSQDMDKQYF.

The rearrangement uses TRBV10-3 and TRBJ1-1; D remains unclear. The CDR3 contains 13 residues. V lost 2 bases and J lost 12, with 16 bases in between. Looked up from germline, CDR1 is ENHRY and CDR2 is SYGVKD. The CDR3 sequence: CAISEPDGPWTFF. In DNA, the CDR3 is TGTGCCATCAGTGAGCCGGACGGGCCCTGGACTTTCTTT.

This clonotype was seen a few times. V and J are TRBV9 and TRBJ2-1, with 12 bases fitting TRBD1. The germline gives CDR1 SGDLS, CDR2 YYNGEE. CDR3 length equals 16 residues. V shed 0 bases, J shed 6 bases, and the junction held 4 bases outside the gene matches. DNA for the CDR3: TGTGCCAGCAGCGTAGGGGGGACAGGGGGCGTCAATGAGCAGTTCTTC. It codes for CASSVGGTGGVNEQFF.

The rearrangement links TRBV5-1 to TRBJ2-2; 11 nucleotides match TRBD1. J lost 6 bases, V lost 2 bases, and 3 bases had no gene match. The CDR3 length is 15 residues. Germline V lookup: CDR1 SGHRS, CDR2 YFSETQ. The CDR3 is CASSLPGQGAGELFF. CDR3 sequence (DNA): TGCGCCAGCAGCTTACCGGGACAGGGGGCCGGGGAGCTGTTTTTT.

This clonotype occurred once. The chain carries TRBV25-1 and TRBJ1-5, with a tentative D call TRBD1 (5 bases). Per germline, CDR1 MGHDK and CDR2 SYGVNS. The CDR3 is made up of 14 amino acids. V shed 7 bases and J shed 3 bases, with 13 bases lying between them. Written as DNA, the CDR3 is TGTGCCAGCACTAGACAGAAGGACAATCAGCCCCAGCATTTT. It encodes CASTRQKDNQPQHF. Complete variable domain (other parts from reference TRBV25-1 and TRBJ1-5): EADIYQTPRYLVIGTGKKITLECSQTMGHDKMYWYQQDPGMELHLIHYSYGVNSTEKGDLSSESTVSRIRTEHFPLTLESARPSHTSQYLCASTRQKDNQPQHFGDGTRLSIL.

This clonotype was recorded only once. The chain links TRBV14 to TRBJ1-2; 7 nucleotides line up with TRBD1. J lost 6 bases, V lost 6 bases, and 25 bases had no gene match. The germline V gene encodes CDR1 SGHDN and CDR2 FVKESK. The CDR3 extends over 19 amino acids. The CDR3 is CASSHNTPGLHQGGDGYTF. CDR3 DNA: TGTGCCAGCAGTCATAACACTCCGGGACTCCACCAGGGGGGAGATGGCTACACCTTC.

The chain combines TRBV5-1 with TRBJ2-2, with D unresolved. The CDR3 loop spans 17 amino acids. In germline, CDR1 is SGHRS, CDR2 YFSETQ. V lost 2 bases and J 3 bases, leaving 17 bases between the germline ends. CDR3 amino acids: CASSLFEVGSHTGELFF. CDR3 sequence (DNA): TGCGCCAGCAGCTTATTCGAAGTGGGCAGCCACACCGGGGAGCTGTTTTTT.

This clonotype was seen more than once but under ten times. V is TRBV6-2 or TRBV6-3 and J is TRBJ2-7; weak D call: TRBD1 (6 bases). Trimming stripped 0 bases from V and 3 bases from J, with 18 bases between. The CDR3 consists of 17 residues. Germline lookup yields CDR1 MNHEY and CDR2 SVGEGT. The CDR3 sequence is CASSYSIPGQRLYEQYF. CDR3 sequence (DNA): TGTGCCAGCAGTTACTCGATCCCCGGACAGAGACTCTACGAGCAGTACTTC.